This T cell receptor (beta chain) was sequenced for a study of radiation and T cells in renal cell carcinoma. Turning to the study itself: Nephrectomy followed 15 Gy stereotactic body radiation by 4 weeks. General study findings and limits: Pretreatment tumor biopsies were lacking, so baseline clonotypes are unknown. Top tumor clonotypes rose in blood 2 weeks post-radiation, then contracted.

Some clones are missing from TCRdb's copy, which holds only in-frame ones; the method was immunoSEQ multiplex PCR. The table records 140,000 to 150,000 clones, about 88% of them present only once. Time point in this sample: baseline pretreatment blood. The treatment is: 15 Gy SBRT to primary tumor, nephrectomy 4 weeks later. The tumor was a clear cell renal cell carcinoma. From germline, CDR1 is SGHTA and CDR2 FQGTGA. V was clipped by 5 bases and J by 7 bases, with 16 bases between them. This CDR3 contains 14 residues. Notes on this clone: No antigen is known for it.

The clonotype comes from a woman aged 65 to 85 with renal cell carcinoma. This sequence joins TRBV7-3 and TRBJ2-3, with D hard to call. The sequencing used blood, collected from a patient whose treatment included radiotherapy and nephrectomy. The CDR3 nucleotides read TGTGCCAGCAGCGCTGGACCCGCAGAATATACGCAGTATTTT. It codes for CASSAGPAEYTQYF.